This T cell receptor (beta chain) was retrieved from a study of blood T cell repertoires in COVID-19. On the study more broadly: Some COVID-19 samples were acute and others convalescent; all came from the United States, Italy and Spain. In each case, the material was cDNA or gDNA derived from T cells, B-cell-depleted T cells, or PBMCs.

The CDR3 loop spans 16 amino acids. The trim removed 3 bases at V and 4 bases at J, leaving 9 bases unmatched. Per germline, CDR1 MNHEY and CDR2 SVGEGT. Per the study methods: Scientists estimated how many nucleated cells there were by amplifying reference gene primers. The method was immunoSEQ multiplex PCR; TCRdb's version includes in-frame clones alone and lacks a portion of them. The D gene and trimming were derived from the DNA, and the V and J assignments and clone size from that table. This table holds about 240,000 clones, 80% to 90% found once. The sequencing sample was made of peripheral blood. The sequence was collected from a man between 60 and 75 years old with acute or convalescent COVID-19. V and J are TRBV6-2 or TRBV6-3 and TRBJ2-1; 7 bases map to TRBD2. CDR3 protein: CASSYPPSGTYNEQFF. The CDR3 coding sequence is TGTGCCAGCAGTTATCCCCCCAGCGGGACGTACAATGAGCAGTTCTTC.